This T cell receptor (beta chain) was recovered during a study of cytomegalovirus exposure and HLA in healthy donors. Assay: immunoSEQ multiplex PCR; the TCRdb copy retains only in-frame clones and omits some. The repertoire holds almost 200,000 clones, with about 81% as singletons. This TCR was recovered from a woman aged 30 to 39 in good health and CMV-seronegative. The sequenced sample consisted of PBMCs.

CDR3 nucleotides: TGTGCCAGTTCCAATCCGGGACAGGGAAACATTCAGTACTTC. Its translation: CASSNPGQGNIQYF. The chain recombines TRBV11-1 with TRBJ2-4; the match to TRBD1 covers 9 bases. The ends lost 9 bases at V and 6 bases at J; junction bases unmatched: 9. In germline, CDR1 is SGHAT, CDR2 FQDESV (reference sequence). CDR3 length equals 14 residues.